One sample yielded the 7 T cell receptor beta chains listed below, sequenced in a study of blood T cell repertoires in COVID-19. Sequencing was performed with immunoSEQ multiplex PCR; in TCRdb, only in-frame clones are kept and a portion is missing. The table includes about 290,000 clones, roughly nine tenths detected once. Sequencing was done on a sample of peripheral blood. Every receptor here comes from a middle-aged woman who had recovered from COVID-19.

The chain carries TRBV5-1 and TRBJ2-5; D is unclear. V was cut by 2 bases and J by 2 bases, with 13 bases left in between. The germline CDR1 and CDR2 sequences are SGHRS and YFSETQ. This CDR3 has 15 amino acids. CDR3 nucleotide sequence: TGCGCCAGCAGCTTCATTGCGACTGGACAAGAGACCCAGTACTTC. Translating it yields CASSFIATGQETQYF.

J is TRBJ2-2 and V is TRBV11-3; maybe TRBD1 (6 bases). The germline V and J ends were trimmed by 1 base and 6 bases, with 21 bases remaining between them. Germline V gene sequence: CDR1 SGHNT, CDR2 YENEEA. The CDR3 totals 18 residues. The CDR3 sequence: CASSLGPLTGPGAGELFF. CDR3 bases: TGTGCCAGCAGCTTAGGTCCGTTAACAGGGCCCGGGGCCGGGGAGCTGTTTTTT.

This chain links TRBV5-1 with TRBJ2-7; tentatively, D is TRBD1 (6 bases). The CDR3 has 13 amino acids. In germline, CDR1 is SGHRS, CDR2 YFSETQ. The V end was cut by 7 bases, the J end by 4 bases, with 15 bases between. CDR3 residues: CASSQGRTYEQYF. CDR3 DNA: TGCGCCAGCTCCCAGGGGCGGACGTACGAGCAGTACTTC.

This clone was seen a few times. The chain is built from TRBV6-5 and TRBJ2-1; 7 nucleotides agree with TRBD1. The CDR3 covers 14 residues. CDR1 and CDR2 (germline): MNHEY, SVGAGI. Losses at the gene ends were 6 bases for V and 7 bases for J; bases not matched to a gene: 9. CDR3 DNA: TGTGCCAGCAGGCAAACAGGGGAAGTAAATGAGCAGTTCTTC. Its protein is CASRQTGEVNEQFF.

The genes are TRBV24-1 and TRBJ2-2; no clear D. The CDR3 covers 16 residues. Trimming shortened V by 0 bases and J by 2 bases, and 9 bases separated the two germline ends. Germline-derived CDR1 and CDR2 are KGHDR and SFDVKD. The CDR3 reads CATSDLGSFNTGELFF. CDR3 DNA: TGTGCCACCAGTGATTTGGGTAGCTTCAACACCGGGGAGCTGTTTTTT.

The chain links TRBV20-1 to TRBJ2-3, with unresolved D. The CDR3 totals 11 residues. The V gene's germline CDR1 is DFQATT and CDR2 SNEGSKA (reference sequence). The V gene lost 4 bases and the J gene lost 6 bases, with 8 bases spanning the gap. In nucleotides, the CDR3 is TGCAGTGCTACCGGGTGGGATACGCAGTATTTT. Translated, it gives CSATGWDTQYF.

This sequence joins TRBV9 and TRBJ2-5, with TRBD2 identical over 13 bases. V shed 2 bases and J 4 bases; nucleotides not matched to a gene: 5. This CDR3 region has 16 residues. Germline assignment: CDR1 SGDLS and CDR2 YYNGEE. The CDR3: CASSVGLAGEGETQYF. As DNA, the CDR3 is TGTGCCAGCAGCGTTGGACTAGCGGGAGAGGGAGAGACCCAGTACTTC.